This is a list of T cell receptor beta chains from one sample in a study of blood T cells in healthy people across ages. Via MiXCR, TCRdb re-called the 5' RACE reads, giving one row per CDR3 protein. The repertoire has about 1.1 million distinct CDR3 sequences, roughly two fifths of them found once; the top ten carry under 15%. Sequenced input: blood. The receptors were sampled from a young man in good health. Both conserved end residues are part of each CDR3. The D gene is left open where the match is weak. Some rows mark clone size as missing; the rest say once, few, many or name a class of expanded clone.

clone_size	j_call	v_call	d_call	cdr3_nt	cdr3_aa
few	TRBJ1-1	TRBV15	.	TGTGCCACCAGCGCCCCACACGGGCAGGGCCTGAACACTGAAGCTTTCTTT	CATSAPHGQGLNTEAFF
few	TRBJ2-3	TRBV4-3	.	TGCGCCAGCAGCCAAGCTGGGGCGCATACGCAGTATTTT	CASSQAGAHTQYF
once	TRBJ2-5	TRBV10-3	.	TGTGCCATCAGTGAGTCGAAGTTGTGGGGAGAGACCCAGTACTTC	CAISESKLWGETQYF
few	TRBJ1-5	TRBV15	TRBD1	TGTGCCACCAGCAGTCAGGACAGGGGTTGGGGACAGCCCCAGCATTTT	CATSSQDRGWGQPQHF
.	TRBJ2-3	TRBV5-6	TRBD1	TGTGCCAGCAGCTGGGACAGGGGGGTCACAGATACGCAGTATTTT	CASSWDRGVTDTQYF
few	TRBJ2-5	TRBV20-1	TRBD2	TGCAGTGCTAGATCCGATAGCGGGGGGGCACAAGAGACCCAGTACTTC	CSARSDSGGAQETQYF
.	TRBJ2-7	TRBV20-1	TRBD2	TGCAGTGCTAGTGCTAGCGGGGGCTACAATGAGCAGTACTTC	CSASASGGYNEQYF
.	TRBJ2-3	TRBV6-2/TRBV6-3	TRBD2	TGTGCCAGCAGGGCTAGCGGGGTCGCAGATACGCAGTATTTT	CASRASGVADTQYF
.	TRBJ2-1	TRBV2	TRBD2	TGTGCCAGCCGGCGGGGGGTCTACAATGAGCAGTTCTTC	CASRRGVYNEQFF
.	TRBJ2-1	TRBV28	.	TGTGCCAGCAGTGTCCTAGCCCAAAATCGGGGGCAGTTCTTC	CASSVLAQNRGQFF
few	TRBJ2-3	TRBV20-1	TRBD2	TGCAGTGCCATAGCGGGGGGGGACGCAGATACGCAGTATTTT	CSAIAGGDADTQYF
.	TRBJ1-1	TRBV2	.	TGTGCCAGCCGGTCCAGGTGGGACACTGAAGCTTTCTTT	CASRSRWDTEAFF
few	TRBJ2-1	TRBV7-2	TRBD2	TGTGCCAGCAGCCGCGGACTAGCGGTGCCCAATGAGCAGTTCTTC	CASSRGLAVPNEQFF
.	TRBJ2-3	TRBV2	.	TGTGCCAGCAGTGAAGATCGGGGCGCAGATACGCAGTATTTT	CASSEDRGADTQYF
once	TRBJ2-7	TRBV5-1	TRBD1	TGCGCCAGCAGCGTGGGGACAGATCACGAGCAGTACTTC	CASSVGTDHEQYF
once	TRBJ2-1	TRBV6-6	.	TGTGCCAGCAAAAAACGTAGCCCTGAGCAGTTCTTC	CASKKRSPEQFF
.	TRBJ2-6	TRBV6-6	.	TGTGCCAGCTCCAACAGAGGCAGGGTCGTTGGGGCCAACGTCCTGACTTTC	CASSNRGRVVGANVLTF
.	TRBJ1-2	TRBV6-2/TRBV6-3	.	TGTGCCAGCAGTTACTCGGGCGGGAATGAAAATGGTTACACCTTC	CASSYSGGNENGYTF
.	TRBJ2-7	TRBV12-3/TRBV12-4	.	TGTGCCAGCAACAGACAGGGACTCTCCTACGAGCAGTACTTC	CASNRQGLSYEQYF
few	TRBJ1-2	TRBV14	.	TGTGCCAGCAGCCAAATTAAGGGGTATGGCTACACCTTC	CASSQIKGYGYTF
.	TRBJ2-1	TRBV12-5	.	TGTGCTAGTGGTTTGGGGCAGGGACCCTACAATGAGCAGTTCTTC	CASGLGQGPYNEQFF
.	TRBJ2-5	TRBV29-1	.	TGCAGCGTTGAAAGAGGGATCCCCGGGGAGACCCAGTACTTC	CSVERGIPGETQYF
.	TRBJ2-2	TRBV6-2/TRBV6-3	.	TGTGCCAGCACCGGGCGGCGTGCGGCGAACACCGGGGAGCTGTTTTTT	CASTGRRAANTGELFF
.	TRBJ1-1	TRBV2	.	TGTGCCAGCAATGGCCCCGAGGCTTTCTTT	CASNGPEAFF
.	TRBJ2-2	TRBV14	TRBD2	TGTGCCAGCAGCCGCCTGGGAGGGGACAACACCGGGGAGCTGTTTTTT	CASSRLGGDNTGELFF
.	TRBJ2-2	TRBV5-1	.	TGCGCCAGCAGGGACTCGCCCGGAACCGGGGAGCTGTTTTTT	CASRDSPGTGELFF
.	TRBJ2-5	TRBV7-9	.	TGTGCCAGCAGCCCCAACTGGATACAAGAGACCCAGTACTTC	CASSPNWIQETQYF
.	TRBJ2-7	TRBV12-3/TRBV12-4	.	TGTGCCAGCAGTGGGCGCGGACCCTACGAGCAGTACTTC	CASSGRGPYEQYF
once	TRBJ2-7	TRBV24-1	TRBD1	TGTGCCACCAGTGATAACGACAGGGAGTACTTC	CATSDNDREYF